Below are 16 T cell receptor beta chains sequenced from a single sample in a study of persistence of HIV-infected CD4 T cells. Stimulation used 9 to 10 ug/mL lysate from CMV-infected fibroblasts. CD40L-negative CD69-negative CD45RO-high memory CD4+ T cells were sorted as populations depleted of antigen-responding cells. No antigens are known for them. Sequencing used immunoSEQ version 4 in survey mode. The method was immunoSEQ multiplex PCR; TCRdb's version includes in-frame clones alone and lacks a portion of them. The sample carries 30,000 to 35,000 clones, about four fifths recorded once. Source: CD4+ T cells sorted from PBMCs after approximately 19-hour stimulation, taken from a patient who received antiretroviral therapy. All receptors derive from an adult man with HIV who was CMV-seropositive.

The chain links TRBV6-5 to TRBJ2-7; D gene ambiguous. The CDR3 sequence is 12 residues long. Germline V gene lookup returns CDR1 MNHEY and CDR2 SVGAGI. Trimming removed 10 bases at V and 0 bases at J, with 10 bases between. CDR3 residues: CAIKGSSYEQYF. CDR3 in DNA: TGTGCCATCAAAGGATCCTCCTACGAGCAGTACTTC.

The CDR3 protein is CASSLVGSSYEQYF. Written as DNA, the CDR3 is TGTGCCAGCAGCTTAGTCGGATCCTCGTACGAGCAGTACTTC. The chain has TRBV7-8 and TRBJ2-7; D gene uncertain. This CDR3 comprises 14 residues. Trimming shortened V by 1 base and J by 4 bases, and 11 bases separated the two germline ends. CDR1 is SGHVS and CDR2 is FQNEAQ in the germline V gene.

The rearrangement uses TRBV28 and TRBJ1-1; D is perhaps TRBD1 (5 bases). Germline V CDR1 and CDR2: MDHEN, SYDVKM. V was trimmed by 2 bases and J by 1 base, leaving 17 bases between them. CDR3 size: 17 residues. CDR3 region: CASSLNRWGRQNTEAFF. CDR3 in DNA: TGTGCCAGCAGTTTAAACCGCTGGGGCAGACAGAACACTGAAGCTTTCTTT. Supplemented by reference TRBV28 and TRBJ1-1, the full variable domain reads DVKVTQSSRYLVKRTGEKVFLECVQDMDHENMFWYRQDPGLGLRLIYFSYDVKMKEKGDIPEGYSVSREKKERFSLILESASTNQTSMYLCASSLNRWGRQNTEAFFGQGTRLTVV.

This chain connects TRBV29-1 to TRBJ1-2; no reliable D call. CDR1 SQVTM and CDR2 ANQGSEA come from the germline V gene. The CDR3 length is 11 residues. V lost 6 bases and J 2 bases, leaving 7 bases between the germline ends. The DNA for the CDR3 is TGCAGCGTCACGGAAAACTATGGCTACACCTTC. Amino acid sequence: CSVTENYGYTF. The complete variable domain, with remaining parts taken from reference TRBV29-1 and TRBJ1-2, reads SAVISQKPSRDICQRGTSLTIQCQVDSQVTMMFWYRQQPGQSLTLIATANQGSEATYESGFVIDKFPISRPNLTFSTLTVSNMSPEDSSIYLCSVTENYGYTFGSGTRLTVV.

The chain carries TRBV9 and TRBJ2-3; TRBD2 is a possible D gene (5 bases). The CDR3 contains 16 residues. The V end lost 6 bases, the J end lost 2 bases, and 19 bases lay between the germline ends. In germline, CDR1 is SGDLS, CDR2 YYNGEE. CDR3 sequence reads: CASTLAGGGATDTQYF. CDR3 nucleotide sequence: TGTGCCAGCACCCTAGCAGGAGGTGGCGCCACAGATACGCAGTATTTT. Combining the CDR3 with reference TRBV9 and TRBJ2-3 gives the whole variable domain DSGVTQTPKHLITATGQRVTLRCSPRSGDLSVYWYQQSLDQGLQFLIQYYNGEERAKGNILERFSAQQFPDLHSELNLSSLELGDSALYFCASTLAGGGATDTQYFGPGTRLTVL.

CDR3 in DNA: TGTGCCATCAGTGAGTCGACCTGGGCAGATACGCAGTATTTT. Translated: CAISESTWADTQYF. This chain uses TRBV10-3 with TRBJ2-3; D not certain. Per germline, CDR1 ENHRY and CDR2 SYGVKD. The CDR3 is 14 amino acids. Between the trimmed V and J ends, which lost 0 bases and 4 bases, there was a span of 8 bases.

The chain uses TRBV14 and TRBJ1-2; D uncertain. The germline V gene has CDR1 SGHDN and CDR2 FVKESK. V was clipped by 3 bases and J by 1 base, with 12 bases between them. CDR3 length: 15 amino acids. The CDR3: CASSHAGLSNYGYTF. The DNA of the CDR3 is TGTGCCAGCAGCCACGCCGGACTGAGTAACTATGGCTACACCTTC.

The chain links TRBV9 to TRBJ2-6, with 7 bases lining up with TRBD2. From germline, CDR1 is SGDLS and CDR2 YYNGEE. The junction had 19 bases not matched to a gene; V was cut back by 4 bases and J by 0 bases. The CDR3 has 21 residues. As DNA, the CDR3 is TGTGCCAGCAGCCTCCAGGCGTCCACGGGGGGTATAAGCTCTGGGGCCAACGTCCTGACTTTC. This encodes CASSLQASTGGISSGANVLTF.

The chain combines TRBV12-3 or TRBV12-4 with TRBJ1-5; D call uncertain. There are 12 residues in the CDR3. Trimming removed 3 bases at V and 2 bases at J, with 2 bases between. The CDR3 DNA reads TGTGCCAGCAGTTTGGGCAATCAGCCCCAGCATTTT. Its translation: CASSLGNQPQHF.

The J gene is TRBJ1-5, the V gene TRBV10-1, with D perhaps TRBD1 (5 bases). In germline, CDR1 is WNHNN, CDR2 SYGVQD (reference sequence). V was cut by 6 bases and J by 2 bases, with 17 bases left in between. This CDR3 comprises 16 residues. Here the CDR3 reads CASREAGGKGNQPQHF. CDR3 DNA: TGCGCCAGCAGGGAAGCGGGGGGGAAAGGCAATCAGCCCCAGCATTTT.

This clone was seen more than once but under ten times. The CDR3 coding sequence is TGTGCCAGCAGCTACAGACAGGGGGATGGCTACACCTTC. As protein: CASSYRQGDGYTF. V and J are TRBV9 and TRBJ1-2; 9 nucleotides align to TRBD1. Germline lookup yields CDR1 SGDLS and CDR2 YYNGEE. The CDR3 has 13 residues. V lost 4 bases, J lost 6 bases, and 4 bases stayed unmatched.

The chain is built from TRBV14 and TRBJ1-4; 8 positions match TRBD1. Trimming at V came to 3 bases and at J to 8 bases, leaving 5 bases not matched to a gene. The length of the CDR3 is 14 residues. Per germline, CDR1 SGHDN and CDR2 FVKESK. The CDR3 loop reads CASSQDRVREKLFF. As DNA, the CDR3 is TGTGCCAGCAGCCAGGACAGGGTTCGCGAAAAACTGTTTTTT. Supplemented by reference TRBV14 and TRBJ1-4, the full variable domain reads EAGVTQFPSHSVIEKGQTVTLRCDPISGHDNLYWYRRVMGKEIKFLLHFVKESKQDESGMPNNRFLAERTGGTYSTLKVQPAELEDSGVYFCASSQDRVREKLFFGSGTQLSVL.

This clone was recorded a few times. The rearrangement joins TRBV27 to TRBJ1-1; no reliable D call. The germline V and J ends were trimmed by 0 bases and 7 bases, with 12 bases remaining between them. Germline lookup yields CDR1 MNHEY and CDR2 SMNVEV (reference sequence). There are 14 residues in the CDR3. The CDR3 reads CASSLSYRAHEAFF. The CDR3 DNA is TGTGCCAGCAGTTTATCGTACAGAGCCCATGAAGCTTTCTTT.

This clone occurred once. V and J are TRBV4-2 and TRBJ2-5; D unresolved. The CDR3 has 14 amino acids. V lost 5 bases and J 5 bases, leaving 15 bases between the germline ends. Germline V gene sequence: CDR1 LGHNA, CDR2 YNFKEQ. As DNA, the CDR3 is TGTGCCAGCAGCGAAGCCCGGCAAGGGGAGACCCAGTACTTC. The encoded protein is CASSEARQGETQYF.

This rearrangement joins TRBV7-8 to TRBJ1-6, with no clear D. CDR3 size: 17 residues. CDR1 is SGHVS, CDR2 FQNEAQ, per germline. V was cut by 4 bases and J by 7 bases, with 20 bases left in between. The CDR3 nucleotides read TGTGCCAGCAGCTCGGGGTGGAGGCCAGCCAAGAATTCACCCCTCCACTTT. Its translation is CASSSGWRPAKNSPLHF.

This chain connects TRBV6-6 to TRBJ1-2; 9 bases match TRBD1. Per the germline V gene, CDR1 is MNHNY and CDR2 is SVGAGI (reference sequence). This CDR3 has 13 amino acids. V lost 7 bases to trimming and J lost 6 bases; unmatched junction nucleotides: 6. This CDR3 is CASNSGTGHGYTF. The CDR3 DNA reads as TGTGCCAGCAATTCCGGGACAGGGCATGGCTACACCTTC.